These 21 T cell receptor beta chains were sequenced from one sample in a study of CD8+ T cells in alopecia areata (dated by TCRdb to the late 2010s). Library preparation was by the immunoSEQ multiplex PCR assay. RNA was extracted from all samples and reverse transcribed into cDNA, which served as template for TCR sequencing. The table comes from immuneACCESS by way of TCRdb, which keeps in-frame sequences with V and J called. Part of the clones is missing from these tables; in studies checked, under half for an unresolved V gene and the rest for unknown reasons. The sample table holds 270,000 or so clones, of which over 45% were seen once. The ten most abundant clones make up roughly 1.8% of the sample. According to the study, the label for this sample's time point signals: 24 weeks on oral tofacitinib. This specimen's treatment or condition label, interpreted: oral pan-JAK inhibitor, 5-10 mg twice daily.

Sample: CD4+ T cells sorted from blood, taken at week 24, from a patient treated with tofacitinib. All receptors come from a human donor with alopecia areata.

A few counts support this clone. The chain recombines TRBV5-4 with TRBJ2-5, with TRBD2 matching over 8 bases. This CDR3 contains 16 residues. Germline trimming cut 5 bases from V and 5 bases from J; bases unmatched to any gene: 14. CDR1 and CDR2 from the germline V gene are SGHNT and YYREEE (reference sequence). The CDR3 reads CASSPGGTPGEETQYF. The CDR3 nucleotides are TGTGCCAGCAGTCCGGGGGGGACACCCGGCGAGGAGACCCAGTACTTC.

This chain uses TRBV19 with TRBJ2-1; tentatively, D is TRBD1 (6 bases). The CDR3 runs 16 residues. Trimming removed 5 bases at V and 4 bases at J, with 18 bases between. In germline, CDR1 is LNHDA, CDR2 SQIVND (reference sequence). CDR3 sequence: CASSVQGQKTYNEQFF. As DNA, the CDR3 is TGTGCCAGTAGTGTCCAAGGACAGAAAACGTACAATGAGCAGTTCTTC.

With regard to this clone: This specimen includes other DNA sequences encoding the same CDR3. The genes are TRBV2 and TRBJ2-5; D is unresolved. Germline CDR1 and CDR2: SNHLY and FYNNEI. The CDR3 contains 11 residues. Trimming removed 2 bases from V and 5 bases from J, with 3 bases in between. CDR3 nucleotide sequence: TGTGCCAGCAGTGAACGGGAGACCCAGTACTTC. The encoded protein is CASSERETQYF. The variable domain in full, completed from reference TRBV2 and TRBJ2-5, reads EPEVTQTPSHQVTQMGQEVILRCVPISNHLYFYWYRQILGQKVEFLVSFYNNEISEKSEIFDDQFSVERPDGSNFTLKIRSTKLEDSAMYFCASSERETQYFGPGTRLLVL.

This chain's CDR3 is CASSQLDMGLNTGELFF. The CDR3 coding sequence is TGCGCCAGCAGCCAACTGGACATGGGACTTAACACCGGGGAGCTGTTTTTT. V and J are TRBV4-1 and TRBJ2-2; possible D gene TRBD2, 6 bases. Germline CDR1 reads MGHRA; CDR2 reads YSYEKL. V shed 2 bases and J shed 2 bases, with 15 bases lying between them. The CDR3 contains 17 residues.

The chain uses TRBV7-8 and TRBJ1-6; unclear D gene. Trimming took off 2 bases at V and 10 bases at J, with 15 bases between the two ends. The CDR3 totals 15 residues. Germline values: CDR1 SGHVS, CDR2 FQNEAQ. CDR3 DNA sequence: TGTGCCAGCAGCTTACGGTACGGAATGACCTCACCCCTCCACTTT. Translating gives CASSLRYGMTSPLHF. Drawing the rest from reference TRBV7-8 and TRBJ1-6, the complete variable domain is GAGVSQSPRYKVAKRGQDVALRCDPISGHVSLFWYQQALGQGPEFLTYFQNEAQLDKSGLPSDRFFAERPEGSVSTLKIQRTQQEDSAVYLCASSLRYGMTSPLHFGNGTRLTVT.

This chain links TRBV5-6 with TRBJ2-3, with no clear D. The V gene's germline CDR1 is SGHDT and CDR2 YYEEEE. V lost 0 bases to trimming and J lost 4 bases, with 15 bases between them. The CDR3 spans 16 residues. For the CDR3, the DNA is TGTGCCAGCAGCTTGGTTGGGGAAGCGTGGTCAGATACGCAGTATTTT. Translating gives CASSLVGEAWSDTQYF.

The chain carries TRBV6-5 and TRBJ1-1; TRBD1 matches at 7 bases. The CDR3 spans 12 residues. V was pared by 3 bases and J by 9 bases, with 4 bases of the junction left unmatched. Germline assignment: CDR1 MNHEY and CDR2 SVGAGI. CDR3 residues: CASSYTTGQAFF. CDR3 coding DNA: TGTGCCAGCAGTTATACGACAGGGCAAGCTTTCTTT.

This chain uses TRBV4-2 with TRBJ1-2; D ambiguous. The V end lost 1 base, the J end lost 4 bases, and 4 bases lay between the germline ends. Per germline, CDR1 LGHNA and CDR2 YNFKEQ. This CDR3 is 12 amino acids long. CDR3 DNA: TGTGCCAGCAGCCAAGGTGCCTATGGCTACACCTTC. It yields the protein CASSQGAYGYTF.

The chain employs TRBV18 and TRBJ2-5; D remains unclear. Germline V gene data show CDR1 as KGHSH and CDR2 as LQKENI. CDR3 length: 13 amino acids. V lost 3 bases and J 5 bases, leaving 10 bases between the germline ends. CDR3 bases: TGTGCCAGCTCACCTTGGGATCGCGAGACCCAGTACTTC. As protein: CASSPWDRETQYF.

The CDR3 loop is CASSVHETQYF. DNA for the CDR3: TGTGCCAGCAGTGTTCACGAGACCCAGTACTTC. The chain couples TRBV2 to TRBJ2-5; D is unresolved. V was pared by 4 bases and J by 5 bases, with 5 bases between. From germline, CDR1 is SNHLY and CDR2 FYNNEI. The CDR3 runs to 11 residues.

The chain has TRBV5-4 and TRBJ2-1; maybe TRBD2 (7 bases). The CDR3 is 14 residues long. CDR1 and CDR2 from the germline V gene are SGHNT and YYREEE (reference sequence). Trimming cost V 4 bases and J 8 bases, with 16 bases left between them. The CDR3, as DNA: TGTGCCAGCAGCGGCGGAGGGGGGGCCTATGAGCAGTTCTTC. Its protein product is CASSGGGGAYEQFF.

This sequence joins TRBV30 and TRBJ2-1, with 9 bases fitting TRBD1. V trimming: 3 bases; J trimming: 2 bases; junction bases outside the gene matches: 5. This CDR3 has 15 amino acids. Germline CDR1 and CDR2: GTSNPN and SVGIG (reference sequence). The CDR3 region is CAWSRDRATYNEQFF. In nucleotides, the CDR3 is TGTGCCTGGAGCAGGGACAGGGCAACCTACAATGAGCAGTTCTTC.

This clone was recorded a few times. The V gene is TRBV2, the J gene TRBJ2-2; TRBD2 agrees at 8 bases. Germline values: CDR1 SNHLY, CDR2 FYNNEI. V lost 5 bases, J lost 4 bases, and 6 bases stayed unmatched. The CDR3 has 15 amino acids. CDR3 nucleotides: TGTGCCAGCAGTATTAGGACTAGCTCCACCGGGGAGCTGTTTTTT. Translating it yields CASSIRTSSTGELFF.

This clone showed up just a few times. V gene TRBV7-2 combines with J gene TRBJ2-7, with TRBD1 matching 11 bases. The CDR3 totals 15 residues. Trimming removed 6 bases from V and 5 bases from J; junction bases left unmatched: 9. The germline V gene encodes CDR1 SGHTA and CDR2 FQGNSA. CDR3 in DNA: TGTGCCAGCAGTTACGACCGGGACAGGGGGAACGAGCAGTACTTC. Protein: CASSYDRDRGNEQYF.

The gene calls are TRBV7-3 and TRBJ2-6; D not certain. V gave up 2 bases and J gave up 0 bases, with 14 bases separating them. The CDR3 runs 18 residues. Germline CDR1 reads SGHTA; CDR2 reads FQGTGA. CDR3 coding DNA: TGTGCCAGCAGCTTAGGGTACACCTTAGGCTCTGGGGCCAACGTCCTGACTTTC. Encoded protein: CASSLGYTLGSGANVLTF.

The chain joins TRBV6-6 to TRBJ2-2, with unresolved D. Germline values: CDR1 MNHNY, CDR2 SVGAGI (reference sequence). V was clipped by 8 bases and J by 4 bases, with 11 bases between them. The CDR3 has 13 residues. The CDR3 DNA reads TGTGCCAGCGTCCCAACGCGCACCGGGGAGCTGTTTTTT. Protein product: CASVPTRTGELFF.

The J gene is TRBJ2-5, the V gene TRBV27, with TRBD2 matching over 10 bases. The V gene's germline CDR1 is MNHEY and CDR2 SMNVEV (reference sequence). V lost 4 bases to trimming and J lost 5 bases; unmatched junction nucleotides: 7. This CDR3 region has 15 residues. CDR3 loop: CASSSAGGPSETQYF. The CDR3 DNA reads as TGTGCCAGCAGTTCAGCGGGGGGGCCCTCGGAGACCCAGTACTTC.

This chain joins TRBV9 and TRBJ2-1, with 7 nucleotides matching TRBD1. V lost 0 bases to trimming and J lost 5 bases; unmatched junction nucleotides: 5. Germline V gene lookup returns CDR1 SGDLS and CDR2 YYNGEE. The CDR3 has 15 residues. The CDR3 nucleotides read TGTGCCAGCAGCGTAGTAGGACAGGACCACAATGAGCAGTTCTTC. Its protein is CASSVVGQDHNEQFF.

This clone was counted a single time. The V and J genes are TRBV2 and TRBJ2-7; D is perhaps TRBD2 (6 bases). V lost 4 bases, J lost 3 bases, and 13 bases lay in between. Looked up from germline, CDR1 is SNHLY and CDR2 is FYNNEI. The length of the CDR3 is 14 residues. CDR3 in amino acids: CASSGRGLNYEQYF. CDR3 nucleotides: TGTGCCAGCAGTGGAAGGGGACTGAACTACGAGCAGTACTTC.

J is TRBJ2-5 and V is TRBV30, with TRBD2 identical over 7 bases. The CDR3 consists of 14 residues. Trimming at V came to 3 bases and at J to 1 base, leaving 5 bases not matched to a gene. The germline gives CDR1 GTSNPN, CDR2 SVGIG (reference sequence). The CDR3 protein is CAWREGGGQETQYF. The CDR3 DNA follows: TGTGCCTGGAGGGAGGGCGGGGGCCAAGAGACCCAGTACTTC.

As to this clone: Additional DNA sequences in this sample encode the identical CDR3. The chain uses TRBV7-2 and TRBJ2-7; D gene ambiguous. CDR1 SGHTA and CDR2 FQGNSA come from the germline V gene. Trimming removed 3 bases at V and 3 bases at J, with 3 bases between. The CDR3 has 11 residues. CDR3 loop: CASSFSYEQYF. The CDR3, as DNA: TGTGCCAGCAGCTTCAGCTACGAGCAGTACTTC. The full variable domain, with the rest looked up from reference TRBV7-2 and TRBJ2-7, is GAGVSQSPSNKVTEKGKDVELRCDPISGHTALYWYRQSLGQGLEFLIYFQGNSAPDKSGLPSDRFSAERTGGSVSTLTIQRTQQEDSAVYLCASSFSYEQYFGPGTRLTVT.